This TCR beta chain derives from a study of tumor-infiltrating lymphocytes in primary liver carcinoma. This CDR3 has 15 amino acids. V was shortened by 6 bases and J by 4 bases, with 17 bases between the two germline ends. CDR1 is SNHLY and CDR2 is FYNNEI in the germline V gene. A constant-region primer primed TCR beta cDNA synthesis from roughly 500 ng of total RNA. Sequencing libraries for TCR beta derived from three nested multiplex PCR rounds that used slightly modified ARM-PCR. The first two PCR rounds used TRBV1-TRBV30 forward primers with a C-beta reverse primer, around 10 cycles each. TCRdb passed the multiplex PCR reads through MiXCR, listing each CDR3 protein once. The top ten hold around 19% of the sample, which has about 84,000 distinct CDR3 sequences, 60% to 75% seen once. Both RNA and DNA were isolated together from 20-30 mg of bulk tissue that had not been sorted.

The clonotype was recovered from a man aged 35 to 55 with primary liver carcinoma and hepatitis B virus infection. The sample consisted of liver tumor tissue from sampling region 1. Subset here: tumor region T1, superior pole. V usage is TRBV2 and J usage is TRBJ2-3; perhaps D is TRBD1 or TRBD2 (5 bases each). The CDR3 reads CASRETTRGADTQYF. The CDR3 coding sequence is TGTGCCAGCAGGGAAACGACAAGGGGAGCAGATACGCAGTATTTT.